The present TCR beta chain was sequenced within a study of blood T cell repertoires in COVID-19. Study in general: Sites across the United States, Italy and Spain contributed samples from acute and convalescent COVID-19. T cells, B-cell-depleted T cells, or PBMCs supplied cDNA or gDNA.

Authors' methods: Estimated nucleated cell counts came from reference gene primer amplification. Sequencing used immunoSEQ multiplex PCR; TCRdb keeps in-frame clones, though not all of them. Clonal size and the V and J genes are those of that table, whereas D and trimming came from the DNA. This sample yields 110,000 to 150,000 clones, of which roughly three quarters are seen a single time; about 8.6% belongs to the top ten. V was pared by 3 bases and J by 7 bases, with 7 bases of the junction left unmatched. The germline CDR1 and CDR2 sequences are SNHLY and FYNNEI. There are 15 residues in the CDR3.

The sequenced material came from peripheral blood. V gene TRBV2 combines with J gene TRBJ2-1; 9 bases match TRBD2. The sequence was collected from a man aged 50-59 years with active or convalescent COVID-19. The CDR3 loop is CASSDKAGGRNEQFF. The CDR3 DNA is TGTGCCAGCAGTGATAAAGCGGGAGGTAGAAATGAGCAGTTCTTC.